This T cell receptor beta chain stems from a study of beta chain features in type 1 diabetes. Study observations and caveats: Type 1 diabetes patients had moderately but significantly shorter TCRB CDR3s in all four CD4+ subsets. VDJ junctions from type 1 diabetes patients carried fewer insertions and larger deletions.

The whole isolated RNA underwent reverse transcription, so sequencing captured expressed TCRB transcripts. Libraries were prepared by immunoSEQ multiplex PCR; TCRdb keeps only in-frame clonotypes and omits some of them. There are 350,000 to 450,000 clones in the sample; 10% to 15% occur only once, and 0.0095% to 0.012% lies in the top ten. This clone came up a few times. What it binds is not known. Germline loops: CDR1 GTSNPN, CDR2 SVGIG (reference sequence). CDR3 length equals 13 residues. Deletions cut 1 base from V and 1 base from J, with 7 bases between. The TCR sequence derives from a woman aged 18-29 years with type 1 diabetes. The V call is TRBV30, the J call TRBJ1-1; D is undetermined. The sequencing sample was made of naive CD4+ T cells from blood. The CDR3 nucleotides read TGTGCCTGGAGTGGCGGTGCGAACACTGAAGCTTTCTTT. Protein: CAWSGGANTEAFF.